This is a list of T cell receptor beta chains from one sample in a study of cytomegalovirus exposure and HLA in healthy donors. The data were produced by immunoSEQ multiplex PCR, yet TCRdb's version contains in-frame clones alone and is incomplete. In the table there are roughly 110,000 clones, 60% to 75% of which are singletons. The sequenced sample was PBMCs. The receptors originated from a young man in good health and CMV-seronegative. CDR3s include the opening cysteine and the closing phenylalanine or tryptophan. D genes are given only for firm matches. Clone size appears in some rows only: once, few, many, or a class for an expanded clone.

>NA|NA|TRBJ1-1|TRBV29-1
TGCAGCGTTGAAAAGGGGCTTTCACGAGAAAGAAGGACTGAAGCTTTCTTT
CSVEKGLSRERRTEAFF
>TRBD2|NA|TRBJ2-1|TRBV5-1
TGCGCCAGCAGCTCCTACCCGACTAGCGGAGCGGATGAGCAGTTCTTC
CASSSYPTSGADEQFF
>TRBD2|NA|TRBJ2-1|TRBV7-2
TGTGCCAGCAGCCGCGGACTAGCGGGGTACTCCTACAATGAGCAGTTCTTC
CASSRGLAGYSYNEQFF
>NA|NA|TRBJ2-7|TRBV10-2
TGCGCCAGCAGTGAGACCGGGTACGAGCAGTACTTC
CASSETGYEQYF
>NA|few|TRBJ2-2|TRBV30
TGTGCCTGGAGAGGGGGTGACACCGGGGAGCTGTTTTTT
CAWRGGDTGELFF
>NA|NA|TRBJ2-1|TRBV5-6
TGTGCCAGCAGCTTGCTTACTACGGACTCCTACAATGAGCAGTTCTTC
CASSLLTTDSYNEQFF
>TRBD1|once|TRBJ2-1|TRBV4-1
TGCGCCAGCAGCAACACAGGGGGCGGCGGGTACAATGAGCAGTTCTTC
CASSNTGGGGYNEQFF
>TRBD1|NA|TRBJ2-7|TRBV7-9
TGTGCCAGCAGCTTCTATCGGACAGGTCACACCTACGAGCAGTACTTC
CASSFYRTGHTYEQYF
>TRBD1|NA|TRBJ2-7|TRBV9
TGTGCCAGCAGCCGGGACAGGGGTTACGAGCAGTACTTC
CASSRDRGYEQYF
>TRBD1|few|TRBJ1-4|TRBV11-2
TGTGCCAGCAGCTTGACAGGGACCGCAACTAATGAAAAACTGTTTTTT
CASSLTGTATNEKLFF
>NA|NA|TRBJ2-5|TRBV28
TGTGCCAGCAGTCAACCCAGAGGACAGACCCAAGAGACCCAGTACTTC
CASSQPRGQTQETQYF
>TRBD1|few|TRBJ1-5|TRBV5-6
TGTGCCAGCAGCTTGGCCGGTACAGGGGATCAGCCCCAGCATTTT
CASSLAGTGDQPQHF
>NA|NA|TRBJ1-1|TRBV29-1
TGCAGCGTTGAACGCAGGGAGGACACTGAAGCTTTCTTT
CSVERREDTEAFF
>TRBD1|NA|TRBJ2-3|TRBV28
TGTGCCAGCAGTTGGCGACAGGGGGGAGTGGATACGCAGTATTTT
CASSWRQGGVDTQYF
>NA|NA|TRBJ2-3|TRBV19
TGTGCCAGTAGCCTAGGCCCAGATACGCAGTATTTT
CASSLGPDTQYF
>NA|NA|TRBJ2-7|TRBV21-1
TGTGCCAGCAGCAAATGGGGACGTCGCGGGAATTACGAGCAGTACTTC
CASSKWGRRGNYEQYF
>TRBD1|NA|TRBJ2-5|TRBV19
TGTGCCAGTAGTGCTACAGGGGGCTTGGAGACCCAGTACTTC
CASSATGGLETQYF
>NA|NA|TRBJ2-6|TRBV2
TGTGCCAGCAGTGACAGAGGGAACGGGGCCAACGTCCTGACTTTC
CASSDRGNGANVLTF
>TRBD1|few|TRBJ1-5|TRBV5-4
TGTGCCAGCAGCGCGGGACAGGACGTGGGGCAGCCCCAGCATTTT
CASSAGQDVGQPQHF
>TRBD1|few|TRBJ1-1|TRBV7-9
TGTGCCGGAGACAGGGGCCAGCCTGAAGCTTTCTTT
CAGDRGQPEAFF
>TRBD1|NA|TRBJ2-7|TRBV28
TGTGCCAGCAGTGGACAGGGCTACGAGCAGTACTTC
CASSGQGYEQYF
>TRBD1|NA|TRBJ2-5|TRBV5-1
TGCGCCAGCAGCTCAGGACAGGGCGTGCAAGAGACCCAGTACTTC
CASSSGQGVQETQYF
>TRBD1|NA|TRBJ1-2|TRBV27
TGTGCCAGCAGTTTCAACAGGGGCGCATACTATGGCTACACCTTC
CASSFNRGAYYGYTF
>TRBD2|few|TRBJ2-1|TRBV19
TGTGCCAGTATTCCGGGACTAGCTTACAATGAGCAGTTCTTC
CASIPGLAYNEQFF
>TRBD2|NA|TRBJ2-6|TRBV5-1
TGCGCCAGCAGCTTTACACTAGCGGGAGGCGTCGGGGCCAACGTCCTGACTTTC
CASSFTLAGGVGANVLTF
>NA|NA|TRBJ1-2|TRBV28
TGTGCCAGCAGTTTGGGGGGGGACTATGGCTACACCTTC
CASSLGGDYGYTF
>TRBD1|NA|TRBJ2-7|TRBV2
TGTGCCAGCAGTGAGGGGACAGGGGCTTTCGACGAGCAGTACTTC
CASSEGTGAFDEQYF
>NA|NA|TRBJ1-3|TRBV7-9
TGTGCCAGCAGCTTAGACGGCTCTGGAAACACCATATATTTT
CASSLDGSGNTIYF
>NA|NA|TRBJ1-1|TRBV25-1
TGTGCCAGCAGTGAATTAGGCGTAAGGGGAGCTTTCTTT
CASSELGVRGAFF
>NA|NA|TRBJ2-2|TRBV11-2
TGTGCCAGCAGCCCCCCCTACGGGGCCGGGGAGCTGTTTTTT
CASSPPYGAGELFF
>NA|many|TRBJ1-1|TRBV5-6
TGTGCCAGCAGCTGGGCCTTCCAGGCAAGGGGGACTGAAGCTTTCTTT
CASSWAFQARGTEAFF
>NA|NA|TRBJ2-1|TRBV11-2
TGTGCCAGCAGCTTCTTCGGCGGGGTTGGCAATGAGCAGTTCTTC
CASSFFGGVGNEQFF
>NA|NA|TRBJ2-7|TRBV7-9
TGTGCCAGCAGGTCATCCTACGAGCAGTACTTC
CASRSSYEQYF
>TRBD2|NA|TRBJ2-3|TRBV29-1
TGCAGCGCAAAAGCGGGAAGCACAGATACGCAGTATTTT
CSAKAGSTDTQYF
>TRBD1|NA|TRBJ2-2|TRBV11-2
TGTGCCAGCAGCCCCCGGACAGGGGGCTACACCGGGGAGCTGTTTTTT
CASSPRTGGYTGELFF
>TRBD1|NA|TRBJ1-2|TRBV28
TGTGCCAGCAGCCTACGGACAGGGAGCGGCTACACCTTC
CASSLRTGSGYTF
>NA|few|TRBJ2-6|TRBV30
TGTGCCTGGAGAGGGCTTGGGCAGGGAGGCGTCCTGACTTTC
CAWRGLGQGGVLTF
>TRBD2|NA|TRBJ2-3|TRBV18
TGTGCCAGCTCACCATCTAGCGGAATGGGCACAGATACGCAGTATTTT
CASSPSSGMGTDTQYF
>TRBD1|NA|TRBJ2-5|TRBV5-1
TGCGCCAGCAGCCTTGGACAGGGGCCGCTTCGCAGGGAGACCCAGTACTTC
CASSLGQGPLRRETQYF
>NA|NA|TRBJ1-4|TRBV7-7
TGTGCCAGCAGCTTCGGTCAGGGAGGGGAACTGTTTTTT
CASSFGQGGELFF
>NA|NA|TRBJ1-2|TRBV30
TGTGCCTGGAGTAAGGGCCCCTCTGCGGGGGCTAACTATGGCTACACCTTC
CAWSKGPSAGANYGYTF
>TRBD1|NA|TRBJ2-2|TRBV9
TGTGCCAGCAGCTTTGGGACAGTCGGATACGGCGGGGAGCTGTTTTTT
CASSFGTVGYGGELFF
>TRBD1|NA|TRBJ1-2|TRBV6-5
TGTGCCAGCAGTTACGGCGCAGGGGGCATGGATGGCTACACCTTC
CASSYGAGGMDGYTF
>NA|once|TRBJ2-3|TRBV19
TGTGCCAGTAGTATAGGGGAGACCGTAGATACGCAGTATTTT
CASSIGETVDTQYF
>TRBD1|NA|TRBJ2-1|TRBV5-4
TGTGCCAGCAGCCCGGGACAGGGGAAAGTCGAGCAGTTCTTC
CASSPGQGKVEQFF
>NA|NA|TRBJ1-1|TRBV2
TGTGCCAGCAAGAGGCTGAACACTGAAGCTTTCTTT
CASKRLNTEAFF
>TRBD1|NA|TRBJ1-4|TRBV6-1
TGTGCCACCGGGACAGGGGGTGAAAAACTGTTTTTT
CATGTGGEKLFF
>NA|few|TRBJ2-1|TRBV7-2
TGTGCCAGCACCTCAGGGCGGGGAGGGGGAGGAGAGCAGTTCTTC
CASTSGRGGGGEQFF
>NA|few|TRBJ1-1|TRBV10-3
TGTGCCATCAGTGAGTCAGGGGGACTGAACACTGAAGCTTTCTTT
CAISESGGLNTEAFF
>TRBD2|NA|TRBJ2-5|TRBV4-2
TGTGCCAGCAGCCAAGATGACGGCGGGAGTCCCCAAGAGACCCAGTACTTC
CASSQDDGGSPQETQYF
>TRBD1|NA|TRBJ2-2|TRBV2
TGTGCCAGCAGACCCGGGACAGGGGTAGAGGAGCTGTTTTTT
CASRPGTGVEELFF
>NA|few|TRBJ1-2|TRBV7-8
TGTGCCAGCAGCCCCCCCGGGGGGCTCGACTATGGCTACACCTTC
CASSPPGGLDYGYTF
>NA|NA|TRBJ2-6|TRBV28
TGTGCCAGCAGCCCGATGGGGGGTTTCTCTGGGGCCAACGTCCTGACTTTC
CASSPMGGFSGANVLTF
>TRBD2|NA|TRBJ2-1|TRBV27
TGTGCCAGCAGTTTCAGCGGACTAGCGGGGGGAGTCTTCAATGAGCAGTTCTTC
CASSFSGLAGGVFNEQFF
>NA|NA|TRBJ1-2|TRBV2
TGTGCCAGCAGTGAAGTAACAGCCTATGGCTACACCTTC
CASSEVTAYGYTF